The clone carrying this T cell receptor beta chain was seen once. This entry comes from a study of blood T cell repertoires in COVID-19. For the study at large: The United States, Italy and Spain provided the acute and convalescent COVID-19 samples. From T cells, B-cell-depleted T cells, or PBMCs came the material, which was cDNA or gDNA.

The germline CDR1 and CDR2 sequences are SEHNR and FQNEAQ (reference sequence). The V segment lost 5 bases and the J segment 5 bases; nucleotides outside the gene matches: 7. This CDR3 is built from 15 residues. Clones were sequenced by immunoSEQ multiplex PCR, and TCRdb holds only the in-frame ones, with some missing. Here the sample spans 200,000 to 250,000 clones, approximately 80% being singletons. The clonotype was recovered from a man aged 25-45 years who had recovered from COVID-19. The chain has TRBV7-9 and TRBJ2-1, with 9 bases identical to TRBD1. Sample: peripheral blood. Here the CDR3 DNA reads TGTGCCAGCAGCACATTGGGACAGGGAAACAATGAGCAGTTCTTC. Amino acid sequence: CASSTLGQGNNEQFF.